These 14 T cell receptor beta chains were all obtained from the same sample, sequenced in a study of identical twins listed by TCRdb under 2016. The method was 5' RACE. Reads for this sample came from an Illumina HiSeq 2000. Using fastp at Q25 and MiXCR, TCRdb reprocessed the public reads and kept productive beta chains. Rows are combined by CDR3 protein, so each entry shows the most common genes and DNA. In all, the sample holds approximately 700,000 distinct CDR3 sequences, and over 5% of those were seen once. The top ten hold 1.5% to 2% of the sample. Material: naive T cells sorted from blood. The meaning of the sample's cell subset or site label: cells isolated with a human naive T-cell isolation kit. These receptors originate from a man between 18 and 35 years old in good health.

This clonotype appeared many times. The V gene is TRBV20-1, the J gene TRBJ2-2, with 11 bases identical to TRBD1. Germline CDR1 reads DFQATT; CDR2 reads SNEGSKA (reference sequence). V shed 6 bases and J 7 bases; nucleotides not matched to a gene: 7. The CDR3 loop spans 14 amino acids. DNA for the CDR3: TGCAGTGCCTCCCGGACAGGGGGCGTCGGGGAGCTGTTTTTT. Amino acid sequence: CSASRTGGVGELFF.

This clonotype was seen only a few times. This chain links TRBV12-3 or TRBV12-4 with TRBJ2-3; D ambiguous. The CDR3 totals 15 residues. The V end was cut by 9 bases, the J end by 1 base, with 17 bases between. In DNA, the CDR3 is TGTGCCAGTCTCGAAACTACCGCCCGCACAGATACGCAGTATTTT. The encoded protein is CASLETTARTDTQYF.

This clonotype was seen many times. This chain uses TRBV6-1 with TRBJ2-3; tentative D call: TRBD2 (6 bases). Germline loops: CDR1 MNHNS, CDR2 SASEGT. V lost 6 bases, J lost 6 bases, and 22 bases lay in between. CDR3 length: 16 residues. DNA of the CDR3: TGTGCCAGCAGCTCAAAGTCTAGCGCAAGGCGGGATACGCAGTATTTT. The encoded protein is CASSSKSSARRDTQYF.

The chain couples TRBV3-1 to TRBJ2-5; 9 nucleotides match TRBD1. The CDR3 totals 15 residues. Per germline, CDR1 LGHDT and CDR2 YNNKEL (reference sequence). V was clipped by 5 bases and J by 3 bases; unmatched bases: 7. CDR3 amino acids: CASSKPGTGKETQYF. The DNA of the CDR3 is TGTGCCAGCAGCAAACCGGGGACAGGGAAAGAGACCCAGTACTTC.

Ten or more counts support this clonotype. V and J are TRBV29-1 and TRBJ1-4; 7 nucleotides agree with TRBD1. This CDR3 contains 13 residues. The trim removed 4 bases at V and 8 bases at J, leaving 7 bases unmatched. Germline CDR1 and CDR2: SQVTM and ANQGSEA. CDR3 DNA: TGCAGCGTTGCGGAGGGGGCGCGGGAAAAACTGTTTTTT. Protein: CSVAEGAREKLFF.

This clonotype was found many times. V usage is TRBV21-1 and J usage is TRBJ1-5; the DNA was not used to check the table's D call, TRBD1. TRBV21-1 is a documented pseudogene. There are 18 residues in the CDR3. The CDR3 DNA reads TGTGCCAGCAGCAATGGTCGGGGACAGGGAGCTAGCAATCAGCCCCAGCATTTT. Residues: CASSNGRGQGASNQPQHF.

There are a few counts of this clonotype. This chain joins TRBV6-1 and TRBJ2-5; 7 positions agree with TRBD2. This CDR3 has 14 amino acids. J gave up 0 bases and V 6 bases, and 4 bases lay outside the gene matches. From germline, CDR1 is MNHNS and CDR2 SASEGT. This CDR3 is CASRGAGYQETQYF. DNA of the CDR3: TGTGCCAGCAGGGGAGCGGGGTACCAAGAGACCCAGTACTTC.

This clonotype was counted only a few times. The genes are TRBV7-9 and TRBJ2-1; possible D gene TRBD2, 6 bases. The CDR3 covers 12 residues. CDR1 and CDR2 from the germline V gene are SEHNR and FQNEAQ (reference sequence). The V and J ends lost 8 bases and 12 bases respectively, with 17 bases between them. The CDR3 DNA reads TGTGCCAGCGGTTTAACGGCGGGACGGCAGTTCTTC. Its protein product is CASGLTAGRQFF.

The V and J genes are TRBV11-3 and TRBJ2-5; D is possibly TRBD2 (5 bases). V shed 1 base and J shed 5 bases, with 11 bases lying between them. This CDR3 contains 14 residues. Per germline, CDR1 SGHNT and CDR2 YENEEA. Written as DNA, the CDR3 is TGTGCCAGCAGCTTAGCCCTACTAGAGGAGACCCAGTACTTC. Translating gives CASSLALLEETQYF. Full variable domain (missing parts from reference TRBV11-3 and TRBJ2-5): EAGVVQSPRYKIIEKKQPVAFWCNPISGHNTLYWYLQNLGQGPELLIRYENEEAVDDSQLPKDRFSAERLKGVDSTLKIQPAELGDSAVYLCASSLALLEETQYFGPGTRLLVL.

J is TRBJ2-1 and V is TRBV11-1; 7 bases map to TRBD2. V gave up 3 bases and J gave up 5 bases; unmatched junction bases: 19. This CDR3 is 19 amino acids long. Germline V gene lookup returns CDR1 SGHAT and CDR2 FQDESV (reference sequence). The chain's CDR3 is CASSLRQRGLPGRDNEQFF. CDR3 coding DNA: TGTGCCAGCAGCTTGAGGCAGAGGGGACTTCCGGGGAGGGACAATGAGCAGTTCTTC.

This rearrangement joins TRBV4-2 to TRBJ2-1; D is possibly TRBD2 (6 bases). In germline, CDR1 is LGHNA, CDR2 YNFKEQ. Trimming shortened V by 0 bases and J by 8 bases, and 8 bases separated the two germline ends. This CDR3 has 13 amino acids. The CDR3 DNA reads as TGTGCCAGCAGCCAAGATAAGCGGGATGAGCAGTTCTTC. It encodes CASSQDKRDEQFF.

This clonotype was picked up a small number of times. The chain uses TRBV27 and TRBJ2-1; unclear D gene. CDR1 and CDR2 (germline): MNHEY, SMNVEV (reference sequence). The CDR3 consists of 14 residues. V was shortened by 0 bases and J by 8 bases, with 11 bases between the two germline ends. CDR3 in amino acids: CASSLSGPGDEQFF. CDR3 DNA sequence: TGTGCCAGCAGTTTATCGGGCCCCGGCGATGAGCAGTTCTTC.

This clonotype was counted a few times. V usage is TRBV24-1 and J usage is TRBJ2-1; possibly TRBD2 for D (6 bases). CDR3 size: 15 residues. V lost 1 base to trimming and J lost 7 bases, with 13 bases between them. The germline V gene encodes CDR1 KGHDR and CDR2 SFDVKD. CDR3 in DNA: TGTGCCACCAGTGATTTCCGGTCAGGGAGGAATGAGCAGTTCTTC. Its translation: CATSDFRSGRNEQFF.

This clonotype was seen many times. The chain combines TRBV12-3 or TRBV12-4 with TRBJ2-1; the match to TRBD1 covers 10 bases. The CDR3 is 16 amino acids. Germline trimming cut 7 bases from V and 4 bases from J; bases unmatched to any gene: 10. The CDR3 DNA follows: TGTGCCAGCACTCCGACTGGGGACAGGGGTTACAATGAGCAGTTCTTC. Residues: CASTPTGDRGYNEQFF.